Below, one T cell receptor beta chain is given with its context. Its cognate antigen is unknown. The sample originates from a study of cytomegalovirus exposure and HLA in healthy donors. The CDR3 has 16 amino acids. The V gene's germline CDR1 is LNHDA and CDR2 SQIVND (reference sequence). The junction had 5 bases not matched to a gene; V was cut back by 3 bases and J by 0 bases. The primer mix had 60 Vbeta and 13 Jbeta primers. Assay: immunoSEQ multiplex PCR; the TCRdb copy retains only in-frame clones and omits some. The data show about 150,000 clones, 68% seen once. Study observations and caveats: Certain indistinguishable V segments, among them TRBV6-2 and TRBV6-3, were excluded.

The sequence was obtained from a man aged 25 to 40 in good health and CMV-seropositive. The sample comprised PBMCs. The rearrangement uses TRBV19 and TRBJ2-3; TRBD2 agrees at 8 bases. Here the CDR3 DNA reads TGTGCCAGTAGTATGATGCGGGAGGTTAGCACAGATACGCAGTATTTT. It translates to CASSMMREVSTDTQYF.